A single sample is the source of the 3 T cell receptor beta chains below, sequenced in a study of vaccination and CD4 T cells after COVID-19. The antigens for these receptors are not known. With the Oncomine TCR Beta short-read assay, DNA from cultured CD4+ T cells was sequenced. Scientists extracted genomic DNA from CD4+ T cells grown in culture. TCRdb redid the calling of the PCR reads with MiXCR, one entry per CDR3 protein. The profile shows 6,500 to 8,000 distinct CDR3 sequences, under 45% of them singletons. This sample's treatment: approximately nine-day PBMC culture with coronavirus spike peptide pools or control peptides (ViraFEST assay). These CD4+ T cells came from an unexposed donor, sampled before the COVID-19 pandemic (2011-2018). The specimen was CD4+ T cells from blood, cultured in vitro. These receptors were taken from a human donor in good health.

The chain employs TRBV6-1 and TRBJ1-5, with a tentative D call TRBD1 (6 bases). CDR1 is MNHNS and CDR2 is SASEGT in the germline V gene. Trimming shortened V by 11 bases and J by 1 base, and 9 bases separated the two germline ends. The CDR3 contains 12 residues. CDR3 loop: CACGQSNQPQHF. CDR3 bases: TGTGCCTGCGGACAGAGCAATCAGCCCCAGCATTTT.

V is TRBV20-1 and J is TRBJ2-7; 12 bases match TRBD2. The germline V gene has CDR1 DFQATT and CDR2 SNEGSKA (reference sequence). The CDR3 spans 15 residues. Losses at the gene ends were 5 bases for V and 3 bases for J; bases not matched to a gene: 8. CDR3 sequence reads: CSASRTSGNIYEQYF. DNA of the CDR3: TGCAGTGCTTCTCGGACTAGCGGGAATATCTACGAGCAGTACTTC.

V and J are TRBV20-1 and TRBJ2-5; D might be TRBD1 (5 bases). CDR1 and CDR2 from the germline V gene are DFQATT and SNEGSKA (reference sequence). The CDR3 loop spans 12 amino acids. V shed 5 bases and J shed 4 bases, with 11 bases lying between them. For the CDR3, the DNA is TGCAGTGCTGGTCGGCAGGGAGAGACCCAGTACTTC. Amino acid sequence: CSAGRQGETQYF.